This note documents a single T cell receptor beta chain sequence. V was cut by 3 bases and J by 3 bases, with 16 bases left in between. CDR3 length: 16 amino acids. Germline V gene sequence: CDR1 KGHSH, CDR2 LQKENI. These data originate in a study of control samples from healthy donors and cancer patients. Repertoires were generated with immunoSEQ multiplex PCR, while TCRdb's copy carries only in-frame clones and drops some. The sample lists around 85,000 clones; roughly 91% were seen once. Specimen: blood. The clonotype comes from a woman between 55 and 75 years old in good health. This chain joins TRBV18 and TRBJ2-3; TRBD1 might be the D (6 bases). CDR3 DNA sequence: TGTGCCAGCTCACCGGGGCGTAGAGGGGGAACAGATACGCAGTATTTT. Its translation is CASSPGRRGGTDTQYF.